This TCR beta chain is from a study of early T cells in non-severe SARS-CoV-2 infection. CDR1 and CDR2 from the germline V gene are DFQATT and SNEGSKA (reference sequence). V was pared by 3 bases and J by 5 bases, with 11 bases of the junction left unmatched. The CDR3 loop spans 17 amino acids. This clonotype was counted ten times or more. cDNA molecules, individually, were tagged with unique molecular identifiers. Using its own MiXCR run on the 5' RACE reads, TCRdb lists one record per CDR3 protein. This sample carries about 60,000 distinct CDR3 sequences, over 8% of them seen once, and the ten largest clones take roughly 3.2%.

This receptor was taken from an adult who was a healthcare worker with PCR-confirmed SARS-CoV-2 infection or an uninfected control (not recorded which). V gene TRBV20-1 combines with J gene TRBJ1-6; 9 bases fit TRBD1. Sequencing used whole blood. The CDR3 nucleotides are TGCAGTGCTAGGGGATTCCTGGGACAGGGAAATAATTCACCCCTCCACTTT. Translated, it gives CSARGFLGQGNNSPLHF.